Below are 2 T cell receptor beta chains sequenced from a single sample in a study of T cells in Graves' hyperthyroidism and ophthalmopathy. The investigators amplified TCR beta CDR3 regions from RNA transcripts. The HTBI primer set served for first-round RT-PCR of the TCR CDR3. TCRdb redid the calling of the multiplex PCR reads with MiXCR, one entry per CDR3 protein. The profile shows about half a million distinct CDR3 sequences, about 15% of them singletons. The specimen was blood. Every receptor here comes from a woman younger than 45 with Graves' ophthalmopathy.

This clonotype was counted a few times. The chain joins TRBV25-1 to TRBJ1-4; D unclear. Per the germline V gene, CDR1 is MGHDK and CDR2 is SYGVNS. Trimming took off 3 bases at V and 7 bases at J, with 18 bases between the two ends. The CDR3 is 16 residues long. DNA for the CDR3: TGTGCCAGCAGTGATCCTGGCGTGGGAGAGGCTGAAAAACTGTTTTTT. Residues: CASSDPGVGEAEKLFF.

The J gene is TRBJ2-2, the V gene TRBV6-1; 8 nucleotides match TRBD1. CDR3 length: 14 amino acids. V lost 2 bases, J lost 7 bases, and 3 bases stayed unmatched. Germline values: CDR1 MNHNS, CDR2 SASEGT. The CDR3 DNA reads as TGTGCCAGCAGTGAACAGGGGGCTTTCGGGGAGCTGTTTTTT. Amino acids: CASSEQGAFGELFF.